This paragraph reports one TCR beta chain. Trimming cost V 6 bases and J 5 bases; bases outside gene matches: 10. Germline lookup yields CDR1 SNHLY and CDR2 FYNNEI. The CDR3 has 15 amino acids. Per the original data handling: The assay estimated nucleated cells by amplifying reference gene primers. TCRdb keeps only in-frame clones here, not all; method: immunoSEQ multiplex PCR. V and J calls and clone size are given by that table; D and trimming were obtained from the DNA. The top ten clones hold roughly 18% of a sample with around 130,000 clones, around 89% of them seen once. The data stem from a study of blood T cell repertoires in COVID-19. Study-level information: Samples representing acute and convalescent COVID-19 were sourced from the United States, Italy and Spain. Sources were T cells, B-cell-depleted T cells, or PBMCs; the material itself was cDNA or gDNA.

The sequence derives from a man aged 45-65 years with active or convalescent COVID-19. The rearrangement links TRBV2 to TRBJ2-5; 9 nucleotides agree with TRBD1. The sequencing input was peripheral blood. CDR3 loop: CASRLTGTGTETQYF. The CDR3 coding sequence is TGTGCCAGCAGACTTACCGGGACAGGGACCGAGACCCAGTACTTC.